These T cell receptor beta chains were read from a single sample in a study of CD8 T cells in Susac syndrome. TCRdb redid the calling of the immunoSEQ multiplex PCR reads with MiXCR, one entry per CDR3 protein. The data show 140,000 or so distinct CDR3 sequences, 85% to 95% seen once. Material for sequencing was CD4+ T cells from PBMCs. The receptor set was obtained from a human donor with multiple sclerosis. The CDR3 runs from the conserved cysteine through the conserved F or W. The order of the fields is CDR3 length, clone size, J gene, V gene, D gene, CDR3 protein, CDR3 DNA. The D gene is left open where the match is weak. Clone size is not always given. Where it is, it says once, few, many or a class for expanded clones.

>12|-|TRBJ1-5|TRBV19|-
CASVDHGQPQHF
TGTGCCAGTGTTGATCACGGCCAGCCCCAGCATTTT
>15|once|TRBJ1-6|TRBV5-4|-
CATNRGGSGNSPLHF
TGTGCCACCAATCGGGGAGGGTCTGGGAATTCACCCCTCCACTTT
>13|-|TRBJ2-7|TRBV3-1|-
CASSRRLTYEQYF
TGTGCCAGCAGTAGGCGCCTCACCTACGAGCAGTACTTC
>15|-|TRBJ1-2|TRBV5-1|TRBD1
CASSPVGTEGYGYTF
TGCGCCAGCAGCCCGGTCGGGACAGAGGGCTATGGCTACACCTTC
>14|-|TRBJ1-6|TRBV3-1|TRBD1
CASSPRGHNSPLHF
TGTGCCAGCAGCCCCAGGGGGCATAATTCACCCCTCCACTTT
>14|-|TRBJ1-4|TRBV27|-
CASSFNGGREKLFF
TGTGCCAGCAGTTTCAACGGGGGGCGAGAAAAACTGTTTTTT
>15|-|TRBJ1-1|TRBV30|TRBD1
CAWRPPGAQGILAFF
TGTGCCTGGAGACCCCCCGGTGCACAGGGGATCTTAGCTTTCTTT
>13|-|TRBJ2-5|TRBV29-1|TRBD1
CSGGTGPQETQYF
TGCAGCGGCGGGACAGGGCCCCAAGAGACCCAGTACTTC
>14|-|TRBJ2-7|TRBV18|TRBD1
CASSQGAPSYEQYF
TGTGCCAGCTCACAGGGGGCACCTTCCTACGAGCAGTACTTC
>15|-|TRBJ2-3|TRBV15|-
CATSTPLAEPDTQYF
TGTGCCACCAGCACCCCCTTAGCGGAACCAGATACGCAGTATTTT
>15|-|TRBJ2-1|TRBV28|-
CASSFWQEANNEQFF
TGTGCCAGCAGTTTCTGGCAGGAGGCCAACAATGAGCAGTTCTTC
>17|-|TRBJ2-7|TRBV27|-
CASSSWAGVGRSNEQYF
TGTGCCAGCAGTTCATGGGCTGGGGTTGGGCGCTCTAACGAGCAGTACTTC
>13|-|TRBJ2-7|TRBV20-1|-
CSAEDRTTREQYF
TGCAGTGCCGAGGACCGTACTACGAGGGAGCAGTACTTC
>13|-|TRBJ2-7|TRBV20-1|TRBD1
CSAPGQGAHEQYF
TGCAGTGCTCCGGGACAGGGGGCCCACGAGCAGTACTTC
>13|-|TRBJ2-7|TRBV7-2|-
CASSFERAYEQYF
TGTGCCAGCAGCTTTGAGCGGGCATACGAGCAGTACTTC
>14|-|TRBJ2-3|TRBV9|-
CASSVGGRTDTQYF
TGTGCCAGCAGCGTGGGGGGAAGAACAGATACGCAGTATTTT
>17|once|TRBJ2-3|TRBV4-1|-
CASSQVDMGFSTDTQYF
TGCGCCAGCAGCCAAGTTGATATGGGATTTAGCACAGATACGCAGTATTTT
>13|-|TRBJ1-1|TRBV7-2|-
CASSFEGYTEAFF
TGTGCCAGCAGCTTCGAGGGGTACACTGAAGCTTTCTTT
>11|once|TRBJ2-5|TRBV29-1|-
CSVGRQETQYF
TGCAGCGTTGGGCGCCAAGAGACCCAGTACTTC
>18|-|TRBJ2-7|TRBV7-6|-
CASSLGLGGQAETYEQYF
TGTGCCAGCAGCTTAGGCTTGGGGGGACAAGCGGAGACCTACGAGCAGTACTTC
>14|-|TRBJ2-2|TRBV9|-
CASSEPPNGGELFF
TGTGCCAGCAGCGAGCCGCCAAATGGCGGGGAGCTGTTTTTT
>14|-|TRBJ2-7|TRBV5-1|TRBD2
CASSHSSGSYEQYF
TGCGCCAGCAGCCACTCTAGCGGGAGCTACGAGCAGTACTTC
>21|-|TRBJ1-6|TRBV23-1|TRBD1
CASSLPTPRKTGENFNSPLHF
TGCGCCAGCAGTCTCCCCACGCCCAGGAAGACAGGGGAGAATTTCAATTCACCCCTCCACTTT
>13|few|TRBJ2-7|TRBV12-3/TRBV12-4|-
CASSLRGSYEQYF
TGTGCCAGCAGTTTGAGGGGGTCGTACGAGCAGTACTTC
>14|-|TRBJ2-7|TRBV4-3|TRBD1
CASSLGQAQGEQYF
TGCGCCAGCAGCCTGGGACAGGCCCAGGGCGAGCAGTACTTC
>17|once|TRBJ2-6|TRBV2|-
CASSEAFRGPGANVLTF
TGTGCCAGCAGTGAAGCGTTCAGAGGGCCTGGGGCCAACGTCCTGACTTTC
>14|-|TRBJ1-3|TRBV20-1|-
CSADSTGTGNTIYF
TGCAGTGCGGACTCTACAGGGACTGGAAACACCATATATTTT
>14|-|TRBJ1-5|TRBV20-1|-
CSAMFRAGGQPQHF
TGCAGTGCTATGTTCAGGGCGGGCGGCCAGCCCCAGCATTTT
>15|-|TRBJ2-3|TRBV6-2/TRBV6-3|TRBD1
CASRAGTGSTDTQYF
TGTGCCAGCAGGGCCGGGACAGGGAGTACAGATACGCAGTATTTT
>15|-|TRBJ2-3|TRBV9|TRBD1
CASSPQGRSTDTQYF
TGTGCCAGCAGCCCACAGGGGCGGAGCACAGATACGCAGTATTTT
>15|few|TRBJ1-1|TRBV6-1|-
CASSEGGGGNTEAFF
TGTGCCAGCAGTGAAGGGGGAGGCGGGAACACTGAAGCTTTCTTT
>13|once|TRBJ1-6|TRBV30|-
CAWSDDPDSPLHF
TGTGCCTGGAGCGACGACCCCGATTCACCCCTCCACTTT
>13|-|TRBJ2-7|TRBV7-9|-
CASSLGRNQEQYF
TGTGCCAGCAGCTTGGGCAGAAACCAGGAGCAGTACTTC
>14|-|TRBJ2-7|TRBV28|-
CASSPRRRVYEQYF
TGTGCCAGCAGTCCCCGGAGGAGGGTCTACGAGCAGTACTTC
>13|-|TRBJ2-3|TRBV6-5|-
CASSYRAADTQYF
TGTGCCAGCAGTTACCGCGCGGCAGATACGCAGTATTTT
>14|-|TRBJ1-5|TRBV20-1|-
CSARVAGAFSPLHF
TGCAGTGCTAGAGTAGCTGGTGCCTTTAGTCCTTTGCATTTT
>14|-|TRBJ2-3|TRBV20-1|TRBD2
CSAHVRVGGDTQYF
TGCAGTGCTCACGTACGGGTGGGGGGGGATACGCAGTATTTT
>15|-|TRBJ2-1|TRBV29-1|TRBD1
CSVVPGQSSYNEQFF
TGCAGCGTTGTCCCGGGACAGAGCTCCTACAATGAGCAGTTCTTC
>15|-|TRBJ1-1|TRBV18|-
CASSPLPATNTEAFF
TGTGCCAGCTCACCCCTACCGGCTACGAACACTGAAGCTTTCTTT
>15|-|TRBJ1-2|TRBV30|-
CAWSSFSGRAYGYTF
TGTGCCTGGAGTTCCTTTTCCGGCAGGGCGTATGGCTACACCTTC
>14|-|TRBJ2-5|TRBV12-3/TRBV12-4|TRBD1
CASSQGQNKETQYF
TGTGCCAGCAGTCAGGGACAGAATAAAGAGACCCAGTACTTC
>16|-|TRBJ2-7|TRBV20-1|TRBD1
CSARKIKTGGPYEQYF
TGCAGTGCTAGGAAAATTAAGACAGGGGGGCCCTACGAGCAGTACTTC
>10|-|TRBJ2-7|TRBV20-1|-
CSASRREQYF
TGCAGTGCTAGTCGGAGGGAACAGTACTTC
>17|-|TRBJ1-1|TRBV15|TRBD1
CATSSRQGSRGNTEAFF
TGTGCCACCAGCAGCAGACAGGGGAGTAGGGGGAACACTGAAGCTTTCTTT
>16|-|TRBJ2-2|TRBV6-1|TRBD2
CASRNRLAANTGELFF
TGTGCCAGCAGAAACCGACTAGCAGCGAACACCGGGGAGCTGTTTTTT